Below, one T cell receptor (beta chain) is given with its context. Enrolled during active infection, Seattle patients were then followed longitudinally. Germline values: CDR1 LNHDA, CDR2 SQIVND (reference sequence). There are 16 residues in the CDR3. Trimming took 5 bases from V and 7 from J; bases not matched to a gene: 13. The entry originates in a study of blood T cell repertoires in COVID-19. As for the study in general: The samples span acute and convalescent COVID-19 from the United States, Italy and Spain. T cells, B-cell-depleted T cells, or PBMCs supplied cDNA or gDNA.

In the original workflow: Amplification with reference gene primers provided the estimates of nucleated cell counts. Method: immunoSEQ multiplex PCR; TCRdb's copy keeps in-frame clones and lacks some. V and J calls and clone size follow that table, whereas D and trimming were derived from the DNA. The sample gives around 100,000 clones, roughly 90% of which show up once; approximately 5.4% is in the top ten. The TCR comes from a woman aged 45-59 years with COVID-19, enrolled during active disease. Sequenced input: peripheral blood. V usage is TRBV19 and J usage is TRBJ2-1; 8 positions agree with TRBD1. The CDR3 coding sequence is TGTGCCAGTAGTCCAGGGGGCTCTGGTGTCTTAAATGAGCAGTTCTTC. Translation: CASSPGGSGVLNEQFF. Full variable domain (missing parts from reference TRBV19 and TRBJ2-1): DGGITQSPKYLFRKEGQNVTLSCEQNLNHDAMYWYRQDPGQGLRLIYYSQIVNDFQKGDIAEGYSVSREKKESFPLTVTSAQKNPTAFYLCASSPGGSGVLNEQFFGPGTRLTVL.